This passage covers 25 T cell receptor beta chains from one sample sequenced in a study of shared clonotypes between healthy human individuals (TCRdb year 2020). CD8 naive samples were CD45RO-negative cells positively selected for CCR7, giving a CD45RA+CCR7+ population that excluded TemRA cells. Library prep was done by the immunoSEQ multiplex PCR assay. The table was pulled from immuneACCESS by TCRdb, which kept in-frame rearrangements only. Such tables lose some clones; where checked, under half of the loss comes from unresolved V genes, and the rest has no known cause. Counted in this sample were roughly 590,000 clones; nearly 97% of them appeared once. In total, the top ten clones hold about 0.11% of the sample. The sample consisted of naive CD8+ T cells sorted from blood. The intended sense of this specimen's cell subset or site label: CD45RA+CCR7+. The source of these receptors is a woman between 25 and 40 years old in good health.

The rearrangement joins TRBV7-9 to TRBJ2-1; no definite D call. This CDR3 is built from 12 residues. Trimming shortened V by 3 bases and J by 8 bases, and 8 bases separated the two germline ends. The germline V gene encodes CDR1 SEHNR and CDR2 FQNEAQ (reference sequence). Written as DNA, the CDR3 is TGTGCCAGCAGCTTCGGCCCCGATGAGCAGTTCTTC. Amino acids: CASSFGPDEQFF.

The CDR3 region has the DNA TGTGCCAGCAGCTTGGAGTCATCCTACAATGAGCAGTTCTTC. It translates to CASSLESSYNEQFF. The rearrangement links TRBV7-9 to TRBJ2-1; D unclear. CDR3 length equals 14 residues. V was trimmed by 3 bases and J by 1 base, leaving 7 bases between them. Germline values: CDR1 SEHNR, CDR2 FQNEAQ (reference sequence).

This chain joins TRBV5-1 and TRBJ2-7, with 9 positions matching TRBD2. This CDR3 comprises 17 residues. Trimming cost V 4 bases and J 5 bases; bases outside gene matches: 16. Germline loops: CDR1 SGHRS, CDR2 YFSETQ. CDR3 coding DNA: TGCGCCAGCAGCCCACTGTCCTTTGCGGGAGGGTTCGACGAGCAGTACTTC. The encoded protein is CASSPLSFAGGFDEQYF.

The V gene is TRBV7-2, the J gene TRBJ2-7; TRBD1 matches 7 bases. V gave up 6 bases and J gave up 3 bases; unmatched junction bases: 11. The CDR3 runs to 15 residues. Germline V gene sequence: CDR1 SGHTA, CDR2 FQGNSA. CDR3 DNA sequence: TGTGCCAGCAGTTATACAGGGGTGCCTCTCTACGAGCAGTACTTC. It yields the protein CASSYTGVPLYEQYF. Full variable domain (outside the CDR3, taken from reference TRBV7-2 and TRBJ2-7): GAGVSQSPSNKVTEKGKDVELRCDPISGHTALYWYRQSLGQGLEFLIYFQGNSAPDKSGLPSDRFSAERTGGSVSTLTIQRTQQEDSAVYLCASSYTGVPLYEQYFGPGTRLTVT.

The V gene is TRBV4-1, the J gene TRBJ1-2; D unresolved. Germline CDR1 and CDR2: MGHRA and YSYEKL. V was shortened by 4 bases and J by 4 bases, with 16 bases between the two germline ends. The CDR3 spans 15 residues. CDR3 sequence (DNA): TGCGCCAGCAGCCTCCTGAGGGTCTTCCCCTATGGCTACACCTTC. It yields the protein CASSLLRVFPYGYTF.

The genes are TRBV11-2 and TRBJ2-7; 7 bases map to TRBD2. Germline lookup yields CDR1 SGHAT and CDR2 FQNNGV. V was pared by 5 bases and J by 1 base, with 5 bases of the junction left unmatched. This CDR3 is 14 amino acids long. The CDR3 spells CASSQEGLSYEQYF. The CDR3 nucleotides are TGTGCCAGCAGCCAAGAGGGACTATCCTACGAGCAGTACTTC.

The rearrangement uses TRBV7-8 and TRBJ2-5, with D unresolved. V was shortened by 1 base and J by 0 bases, with 6 bases between the two germline ends. Germline V gives CDR1 SGHVS, CDR2 FQNEAQ. The CDR3 is 14 residues long. CDR3: CASSLVRNQETQYF. The CDR3 DNA sequence: TGTGCCAGCAGCTTAGTTCGGAACCAAGAGACCCAGTACTTC.

J is TRBJ1-5 and V is TRBV7-2, with D maybe TRBD1 (5 bases). The germline V and J ends were trimmed by 4 bases and 2 bases, with 12 bases remaining between them. The CDR3 is 15 residues long. Germline values: CDR1 SGHTA, CDR2 FQGNSA. As DNA, the CDR3 is TGTGCCAGCAGCTCCAAAGGGGAGGGCAATCAGCCCCAGCATTTT. This translates into CASSSKGEGNQPQHF.

The chain joins TRBV10-1 to TRBJ2-3; 10 nucleotides align to TRBD2. Trimming cost V 6 bases and J 2 bases; bases outside gene matches: 5. The CDR3 runs to 15 residues. CDR1 and CDR2 from the germline V gene are WNHNN and SYGVQD (reference sequence). The CDR3 spells CASSPGLADTDTQYF. CDR3 coding DNA: TGCGCCAGCAGCCCCGGACTAGCGGACACAGATACGCAGTATTTT.

The chain uses TRBV10-3 and TRBJ2-2; 8 nucleotides line up with TRBD1. The CDR3 spans 15 residues. The germline V gene encodes CDR1 ENHRY and CDR2 SYGVKD. V gave up 3 bases and J gave up 3 bases; unmatched junction bases: 3. The CDR3 nucleotides read TGTGCCATCAGTGAACAGGGGGTGTACACCGGGGAGCTGTTTTTT. Its translation is CAISEQGVYTGELFF.

This chain joins TRBV6-1 and TRBJ2-2; D gene uncertain. The germline V gene has CDR1 MNHNS and CDR2 SASEGT. The CDR3 extends over 14 amino acids. The V end lost 2 bases, the J end lost 1 base, and 5 bases lay between the germline ends. CDR3 region: CASSEHRNTGELFF. CDR3 DNA: TGTGCCAGCAGTGAACACAGGAACACCGGGGAGCTGTTTTTT.

V is TRBV28 and J is TRBJ2-1; 11 bases map to TRBD2. CDR1 and CDR2 (germline): MDHEN, SYDVKM. The CDR3 is made up of 16 amino acids. With 6 bases clipped from V and 5 bases from J, the junction kept 9 bases outside the gene matches. CDR3 nucleotide sequence: TGTGCCAGCAGCTCCCCTAGCGGGAGGCCCCACAATGAGCAGTTCTTC. Translating it yields CASSSPSGRPHNEQFF.

The chain has TRBV2 and TRBJ2-1; D gene ambiguous. The CDR3 spans 16 residues. Germline assignment: CDR1 SNHLY and CDR2 FYNNEI. V lost 8 bases and J 2 bases, leaving 19 bases between the germline ends. Here the CDR3 reads CASRTLSSPTYNEQFF. In DNA, the CDR3 is TGTGCCAGCCGCACGCTTTCAAGCCCCACCTACAATGAGCAGTTCTTC.

V usage is TRBV27 and J usage is TRBJ1-5, with D possibly matching TRBD1 (5 bases). The CDR3 has 13 amino acids. V was clipped by 6 bases and J by 6 bases, with 12 bases between them. The germline V gene has CDR1 MNHEY and CDR2 SMNVEV (reference sequence). The CDR3 here is CASSPFGGQPQHF. The CDR3 nucleotides read TGTGCCAGCAGCCCCTTTGGGGGTCAGCCCCAGCATTTT.

The chain recombines TRBV15 with TRBJ2-1; D may match TRBD1 or TRBD2 (5 bases each). The CDR3 has 17 residues. CDR1 and CDR2 (germline): LNHNV, YYDKDF (reference sequence). The ends were cut back, 0 bases at V and 0 bases at J, with 12 bases in the middle. The CDR3 DNA reads as TGTGCCACCAGCAGAGATCGGATTGGGGGCTCCTACAATGAGCAGTTCTTC. Translated, it gives CATSRDRIGGSYNEQFF.

Turning to this clone: This sample also contains other DNA sequences that code for the same CDR3. This sequence joins TRBV29-1 and TRBJ2-3; no definite D call. CDR1 SQVTM and CDR2 ANQGSEA come from the germline V gene. Trimming removed 4 bases at V and 1 base at J, with 9 bases between. The CDR3 covers 13 residues. CDR3 protein: CSVVGQGTDTQYF. The CDR3 DNA sequence: TGCAGCGTTGTTGGGCAGGGCACAGATACGCAGTATTTT.

V gene TRBV9 combines with J gene TRBJ2-1; TRBD2 matches 7 bases. This CDR3 contains 15 residues. Germline trimming cut 0 bases from V and 8 bases from J; bases unmatched to any gene: 8. Germline CDR1 SGDLS, CDR2 YYNGEE. The chain's CDR3 is CASSVVSGKVDEQFF. The CDR3 bases are TGTGCCAGCAGCGTAGTGAGCGGGAAAGTCGATGAGCAGTTCTTC.

The rearrangement joins TRBV27 to TRBJ1-2, with TRBD1 as a possible D gene (5 bases). The CDR3 loop spans 14 amino acids. Deletions cut 0 bases from V and 0 bases from J, with 5 bases between. Germline V CDR1 and CDR2: MNHEY, SMNVEV (reference sequence). This CDR3 reads CASSLSGANYGYTF. The CDR3 DNA sequence: TGTGCCAGCAGTTTATCAGGGGCTAACTATGGCTACACCTTC.

The genes are TRBV5-6 and TRBJ1-2, with unresolved D. Germline V CDR1 and CDR2: SGHDT, YYEEEE. V lost 3 bases to trimming and J lost 2 bases, with 11 bases between them. The length of the CDR3 is 14 residues. In DNA, the CDR3 is TGTGCCAGCAGCTATAAGACGGGGAACTATGGCTACACCTTC. It translates to CASSYKTGNYGYTF.

The chain employs TRBV27 and TRBJ1-1; 7 bases line up with TRBD1. Germline V gene data show CDR1 as MNHEY and CDR2 as SMNVEV (reference sequence). The CDR3 runs 13 residues. Trimming took 5 bases from V and 6 from J; bases not matched to a gene: 6. CDR3 loop: CASSTKGAAEAFF. CDR3 DNA sequence: TGTGCCAGCAGTACCAAGGGGGCCGCTGAAGCTTTCTTT.

This rearrangement joins TRBV11-2 to TRBJ2-7, with 11 bases matching TRBD1. Trimming took 3 bases from V and 5 from J; bases not matched to a gene: 9. The CDR3 runs to 16 residues. Germline CDR1 SGHAT, CDR2 FQNNGV. CDR3 loop: CASSFGLGQGGHEQYF. In nucleotides, the CDR3 is TGTGCCAGCAGCTTTGGGTTGGGACAGGGGGGGCACGAGCAGTACTTC.

V gene TRBV18 combines with J gene TRBJ2-1; 8 positions agree with TRBD2. The ends lost 4 bases at V and 2 bases at J; junction bases unmatched: 16. Germline V lookup: CDR1 KGHSH, CDR2 LQKENI. The CDR3 contains 19 residues. In nucleotides, the CDR3 is TGTGCCAGCTCACTGAGTAGAGGTACTAGCGGTTATGCCTACAATGAGCAGTTCTTC. Its translation: CASSLSRGTSGYAYNEQFF.

This clone was observed a single time. The rearrangement uses TRBV28 and TRBJ2-7; D gene ambiguous. Between the trimmed V and J ends, which lost 6 bases and 0 bases, there was a span of 9 bases. CDR3 length: 13 amino acids. The V gene's germline CDR1 is MDHEN and CDR2 SYDVKM. The DNA of the CDR3 is TGTGCCAGCAGGATCTCGGGCTCCTACGAGCAGTACTTC. Translation gives CASRISGSYEQYF.

This clone appeared a single time. The CDR3 DNA sequence: TGTGCCAGCAACACTGGAGGACAGCTTATGGATTCACCCCTCCACTTT. The encoded protein is CASNTGGQLMDSPLHF. This rearrangement joins TRBV5-6 to TRBJ1-6; maybe TRBD1 (6 bases). The V gene's germline CDR1 is SGHDT and CDR2 YYEEEE. This CDR3 is 16 amino acids long. Trimming pared 6 bases from V and 8 bases from J, leaving 21 bases between.

This chain uses TRBV15 with TRBJ2-7; 8 bases map to TRBD2. J was trimmed by 5 bases and V by 6 bases; bases with no gene match: 6. Per the germline V gene, CDR1 is LNHNV and CDR2 is YYDKDF (reference sequence). The CDR3 length is 13 residues. In DNA, the CDR3 is TGTGCCACCAGGGGTCTAGCGGGCCACGAGCAGTACTTC. It yields the protein CATRGLAGHEQYF. Filled out from reference TRBV15 and TRBJ2-7, the complete variable domain reads DAMVIQNPRYQVTQFGKPVTLSCSQTLNHNVMYWYQQKSSQAPKLLFHYYDKDFNNEADTPDNFQSRRPNTSFCFLDIRSPGLGDTAMYLCATRGLAGHEQYFGPGTRLTVT.